This TCR beta chain emerged from a study of T-cell memory formation after mild COVID-19. Study-level background: The TCR clusters were mostly specific to one donor. General study findings and limits: Clones contracting day 15 to 85 were balanced CD4/CD8; later expanders leaned CD4+. Pre-infection memory already had some responding clones, implying cross-reactive memory joined.

It was 5'RACE with constant-segment primers that produced the TCR alpha and TCR beta cDNA libraries, which carried sample barcodes and UMIs. MiXCR, applied by TCRdb to the 5' RACE reads, yields one record per CDR3 protein. The sample includes 45,000 to 50,000 distinct CDR3 sequences, 5.5% to 7.5% seen only once; the top ten take approximately 1.4%. This clonotype was observed a handful of times. Its target is unknown. This receptor was taken from a man younger than 35 who had mild COVID-19 (a few samples of this study predate the infection). Cell type and time point are not known. Sequencing was done on a sample of PBMCs or a T cell subset sorted from them (not recorded which).

DNA for the CDR3: TGTGCCAGCAGCTTAATGGCCACGGCGAACACCGGGGAGCTGTTTTTT. It yields the protein CASSLMATANTGELFF. The chain couples TRBV7-3 to TRBJ2-2, with D hard to call. The CDR3 sequence is 16 residues long. CDR1 is SGHTA, CDR2 FQGTGA, per germline. V was cut by 1 base and J by 0 bases, with 9 bases left in between.